This is a list of T cell receptor beta chains from one sample in a study of CD8+ T cells in alopecia areata. Method: immunoSEQ multiplex PCR; TCRdb's copy keeps in-frame clones and lacks some. The table lists around 200,000 clones, roughly 50% of them singletons, with 10% to 14% in the top ten. The source was CD8+ T cells sorted from blood, collected at week 24, from a patient treated with tofacitinib. The source is a human donor with alopecia areata. The CDR3 runs from the conserved cysteine through the conserved F or W. The D gene is left open where the match is weak. Clone size is shown for a subset of rows, as once, few, many or a class of expanded clone.

TRBV6-5	-	-	TRBJ2-1	CASSYSGVNEQFF	TGTGCCAGCAGTTACTCCGGGGTCAATGAGCAGTTCTTC
TRBV5-6	-	-	TRBJ1-1	CASSLSGTSKGAEAFF	TGTGCCAGCAGCTTGAGTGGGACAAGCAAAGGGGCTGAAGCTTTCTTT
TRBV13	-	few	TRBJ2-1	CASGATNNEQFF	TGTGCCAGCGGGGCCACCAACAATGAGCAGTTCTTC
TRBV15	-	-	TRBJ2-4	CATSRSLAIAKNIQYF	TGTGCCACCAGCAGATCACTCGCTATAGCCAAAAACATTCAGTACTTC
TRBV27	-	-	TRBJ2-1	CASKEAGSYNEQFF	TGTGCCAGCAAGGAGGCAGGGTCTTACAATGAGCAGTTCTTC
TRBV6-6	-	-	TRBJ1-5	CASNDQPQHF	TGTGCCAGCAACGATCAGCCCCAGCATTTT
TRBV13	-	-	TRBJ2-5	CASSLVSGDGAQYF	TGTGCCAGCAGCTTAGTTTCGGGGGACGGGGCCCAGTACTTC
TRBV27	TRBD1	-	TRBJ2-2	CASSVNRGPGELFF	TGTGCCAGCAGTGTAAACAGGGGGCCAGGGGAGCTGTTTTTT
TRBV4-3	-	-	TRBJ1-2	CASSQDRAWSYGYTF	TGCGCCAGCAGCCAAGACAGGGCCTGGAGCTATGGCTACACCTTC
TRBV14	-	-	TRBJ2-7	CASSQDTYGHEQYF	TGTGCCAGCAGCCAAGACACCTATGGCCACGAGCAGTACTTC
TRBV6-6	-	-	TRBJ2-7	CASSYSHSGQTYEQYF	TGTGCCAGCAGTTACTCGCATTCCGGACAGACCTACGAGCAGTACTTC
TRBV27	-	-	TRBJ1-2	CASSSKLMGVGQDYTF	TGTGCCAGCAGTTCAAAACTTATGGGGGTTGGACAAGACTACACCTTC
TRBV15	TRBD1	few	TRBJ2-7	CATSRDLGQDYEQYF	TGTGCCACCAGCAGGGATTTGGGACAGGACTACGAGCAGTACTTC
TRBV4-1	-	-	TRBJ1-1	CASSQDNRRDTEAFF	TGCGCCAGCAGCCAAGATAATCGCAGGGACACTGAAGCTTTCTTT
TRBV30	-	few	TRBJ2-7	CAWSVTGYEQYF	TGTGCCTGGAGTGTAACCGGCTACGAGCAGTACTTC
TRBV5-1	-	-	TRBJ2-1	CASSGSTGGSNEQFF	TGCGCCAGCAGCGGCTCGACGGGGGGCAGCAATGAGCAGTTCTTC
TRBV5-1	TRBD2	-	TRBJ2-3	CASSSKQLAVSTDTQYF	TGCGCCAGCAGCTCTAAGCAACTAGCGGTGAGCACAGATACGCAGTATTTT
TRBV27	TRBD1	-	TRBJ1-2	CASSLVGTVGGYTF	TGTGCCAGCAGTTTAGTTGGGACAGTGGGTGGCTACACCTTC
TRBV7-8	-	-	TRBJ2-6	CASSFGTSGANVLTF	TGTGCCAGCAGCTTCGGGACCTCTGGGGCCAACGTCCTGACTTTC
TRBV29-1	-	-	TRBJ1-2	CSVGGDGYGYTF	TGCAGCGTTGGGGGGGACGGCTATGGCTACACCTTC
TRBV5-1	-	-	TRBJ1-1	CASSEGQNTEAFF	TGCGCCAGCAGCGAAGGACAGAACACTGAAGCTTTCTTT
TRBV29-1	TRBD1	-	TRBJ1-5	CSVDPGQGNQPQHF	TGCAGCGTTGATCCAGGACAGGGCAATCAGCCCCAGCATTTT
TRBV4-3	TRBD2	-	TRBJ2-1	CASSQETRTSGGTVYNEQFF	TGCGCCAGCAGCCAAGAAACGCGGACTAGCGGGGGGACCGTGTACAATGAGCAGTTCTTC
TRBV29-1	-	-	TRBJ2-5	CSSEGGDQETQYF	TGCAGCTCCGAGGGGGGGGACCAAGAGACCCAGTACTTC
TRBV29-1	-	few	TRBJ2-3	CSVEGTSLADTQYF	TGCAGCGTTGAAGGAACATCTCTAGCAGATACGCAGTATTTT
TRBV5-1	TRBD1	-	TRBJ2-7	CASSLATGGSYEQYF	TGCGCCAGCAGCTTGGCCACAGGGGGCTCCTACGAGCAGTACTTC
TRBV29-1	TRBD1	few	TRBJ1-1	CSARPGGNTEAFF	TGCAGCGCAAGGCCAGGGGGGAACACTGAAGCTTTCTTT
TRBV5-6	TRBD1	few	TRBJ1-5	CASSPTGLNQPQHF	TGTGCCAGCAGCCCGACAGGGCTAAATCAGCCCCAGCATTTT
TRBV29-1	-	-	TRBJ2-1	CSVRIPYNEQFF	TGCAGCGTGAGGATTCCCTACAATGAGCAGTTCTTC
TRBV7-9	-	-	TRBJ2-2	CASRIDTTGELFF	TGTGCCAGCAGAATCGACACAACCGGGGAGCTGTTTTTT
TRBV27	-	-	TRBJ1-1	CASHGRTEAFF	TGTGCCAGCCATGGGCGCACTGAAGCTTTCTTT
TRBV5-6	-	-	TRBJ2-7	CASSLPRQTGYYEQYF	TGTGCCAGCAGCTTGCCCCGACAGACGGGATACTACGAGCAGTACTTC
TRBV4-3	-	-	TRBJ2-7	CASSQDRGGYEQYF	TGCGCCAGCAGCCAAGACAGGGGCGGGTACGAGCAGTACTTC
TRBV29-1	TRBD1	-	TRBJ1-2	CSVEDRQGADKGYTF	TGCAGCGTTGAAGATCGACAGGGAGCGGATAAAGGCTACACCTTC
TRBV4-1	-	few	TRBJ1-1	CASSQEGQGQAFF	TGCGCCAGCAGCCAAGAGGGGCAGGGACAAGCTTTCTTT
TRBV10-2	TRBD1	few	TRBJ2-7	CASSDPTGAIYEQYF	TGCGCCAGCAGTGACCCGACAGGGGCCATATACGAGCAGTACTTC
TRBV6-5	-	-	TRBJ2-7	CASSYGPGGYEQYF	TGTGCCAGCAGTTACGGACCTGGGGGGTACGAGCAGTACTTC
TRBV29-1	TRBD2	few	TRBJ2-7	CSVEDASGIYEQYF	TGCAGCGTTGAAGACGCTAGCGGGATTTACGAGCAGTACTTC
TRBV2	-	-	TRBJ2-2	CASSEEGNRELFF	TGTGCCAGCAGTGAAGAAGGAAACCGGGAGCTGTTTTTT
TRBV5-4	-	once	TRBJ2-7	CASSNYQGTIFYEQYF	TGTGCCAGCAGCAACTACCAGGGGACAATCTTCTACGAGCAGTACTTC
TRBV11-3	-	-	TRBJ2-1	CASSPGRGHNEQFF	TGTGCCAGCAGCCCCGGACGGGGACATAATGAGCAGTTCTTC
TRBV13	-	-	TRBJ2-2	CASSPPTGELFF	TGTGCCAGCAGTCCCCCAACCGGGGAGCTGTTTTTT
TRBV7-9	-	few	TRBJ2-5	CASSSQELNRNKPQETQYF	TGTGCCAGCAGCTCCCAGGAGCTCAACAGAAACAAGCCCCAAGAGACCCAGTACTTC
TRBV25-1	-	-	TRBJ2-1	CASSIGGLEFF	TGTGCCAGCAGTATTGGGGGGCTCGAGTTCTTC
TRBV29-1	-	-	TRBJ1-1	CSVSTGQTEAFF	TGCAGCGTGTCAACAGGGCAAACTGAAGCTTTCTTT
TRBV2	-	-	TRBJ1-2	CASSPPIPGYTF	TGTGCCAGCAGCCCCCCGATCCCTGGCTACACCTTC